This record covers a single T cell receptor (beta chain). Assay: immunoSEQ multiplex PCR; the TCRdb copy retains only in-frame clones and omits some. The table lists 600,000 to 900,000 clones, 70% to 90% of them singletons. These data originate in a study of shared T cell receptors in the human thymus. V gave up 8 bases and J gave up 3 bases; unmatched junction bases: 3. Germline V CDR1 and CDR2: SGHVS, FNYEAQ. The CDR3 extends over 14 amino acids. These same records also appear under a second study, on human thymus T cells. As that report states: It was from resections taken during corrective heart surgery that the thymus tissue came. Thymic repertoires of unrelated individuals were reported in related research to overlap highly.

This clonotype was obtained from a girl in the first two years of life with a congenital heart defect. The chain joins TRBV7-6 to TRBJ2-5, with 13 bases identical to TRBD2. The source material was thymocytes. The CDR3, as DNA: TGTGCCAGCGGAGGACTAGCGGGGGAAGAGACCCAGTACTTC. It is translated as CASGGLAGEETQYF.